This T cell receptor (beta chain) stems from a study of T cell responses to AZD1222 COVID-19 vaccine. Germline loops: CDR1 LGHNA, CDR2 YSLEER. Between the trimmed V and J ends, which lost 1 base and 4 bases, there was a span of 8 bases. The CDR3 has 13 amino acids. Only in-frame clones appear in the TCRdb table, and some are missing; sequencing was by immunoSEQ multiplex PCR. The table lists approximately 150,000 clones, roughly 90% of them singletons. About this clone: Antigen: not known.

Study-wide results and caveats: Among the donors, most were white British and more were female, and clonal diversity was possibly underestimated. Along spike, vaccine-associated CD4 TCRs were found throughout, with dominance at 160-218 and 743-854. Reportedly, nearly half the spike-specific TCRs target unmutated variant regions.

Both about-4-week and about-12-week second-dose recipients were combined. This clonotype was obtained from an adult who received the AZD1222 COVID-19 vaccine. The chain couples TRBV4-3 to TRBJ2-7, with a possible D match to TRBD1 (5 bases). Material: peripheral blood, obtained 28 days after the second AZD1222 dose. The chain's CDR3 is CASSQVQGYEQYF. As DNA, the CDR3 is TGCGCCAGCAGCCAAGTGCAGGGATACGAGCAGTACTTC.